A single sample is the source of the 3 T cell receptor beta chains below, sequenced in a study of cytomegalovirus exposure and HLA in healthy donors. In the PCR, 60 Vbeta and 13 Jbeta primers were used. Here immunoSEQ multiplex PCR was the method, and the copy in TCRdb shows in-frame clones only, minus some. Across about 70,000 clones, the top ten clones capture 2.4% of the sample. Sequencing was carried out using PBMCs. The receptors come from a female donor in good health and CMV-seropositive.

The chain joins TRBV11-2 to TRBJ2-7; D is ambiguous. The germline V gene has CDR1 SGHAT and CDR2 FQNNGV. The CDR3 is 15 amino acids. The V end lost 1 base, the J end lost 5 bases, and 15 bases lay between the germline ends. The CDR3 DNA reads TGTGCCAGCAGCTTAGGTTTGGTCGGTGTCGACGAGCAGTACTTC. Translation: CASSLGLVGVDEQYF.

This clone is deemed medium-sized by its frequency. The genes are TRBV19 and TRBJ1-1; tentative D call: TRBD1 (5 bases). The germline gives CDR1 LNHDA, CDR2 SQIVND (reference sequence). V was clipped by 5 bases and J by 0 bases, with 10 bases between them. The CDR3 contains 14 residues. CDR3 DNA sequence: TGTGCCAGTAGTCCGGCGGGACTGAACACTGAAGCTTTCTTT. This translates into CASSPAGLNTEAFF.

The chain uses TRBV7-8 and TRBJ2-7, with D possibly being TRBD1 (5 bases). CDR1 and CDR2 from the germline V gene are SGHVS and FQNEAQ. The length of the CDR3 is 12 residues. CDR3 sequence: CASGKRSYEQYF. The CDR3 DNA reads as TGTGCTTCAGGGAAACGCTCCTACGAGCAGTACTTC.